The entry that follows covers one T cell receptor (beta chain) sequence. Its antigen is still unknown. The data derive from a study of T cell responses to AZD1222 COVID-19 vaccine. Study-wide results and caveats: Clonal diversity was possibly underestimated; the donors were predominantly white British and more often female. Increases in Spike-specific TCR breadth and depth were seen after two AZD1222 doses. Per reports, nearly half of all spike-specific TCRs target regions that are unmutated in variants.

V lost 6 bases, J lost 6 bases, and 3 bases stayed unmatched. Germline V CDR1 and CDR2: KGHSH, LQKENI. The CDR3 length is 13 residues. Assay: immunoSEQ multiplex PCR; the TCRdb copy retains only in-frame clones and omits some. The repertoire holds some 120,000 clones, with more than 85% as singletons. This chain joins TRBV18 and TRBJ1-4; 8 bases match TRBD1. The starting material was peripheral blood, obtained on day 0 of AZD1222 vaccination. The sequence derives from an adult in good health. CDR3 nucleotide sequence: TGTGCCAGCTCCCTGGACAGGGATGAAAAACTGTTTTTT. Encoded protein: CASSLDRDEKLFF.